This TCR beta chain was recorded in a study of cytomegalovirus exposure and HLA in healthy donors. To note about this clone: Its target is unknown.

13 Jbeta primers and 60 Vbeta primers were used for the PCR. Assay used: immunoSEQ multiplex PCR; TCRdb lists only in-frame clones, some missing. Of more than 150,000 clones in the sample, more than 75% were seen once. The J segment lost 5 bases and the V segment lost 8 bases, leaving 7 bases of the junction unmatched. The germline V gene encodes CDR1 PRHDT and CDR2 FYEKMQ (reference sequence). The CDR3 loop spans 14 amino acids. General observations from the study: It was reported that TCR beta sequences correctly inferred the HLA-A and HLA-B alleles for most subjects. The CMV antigen specificity of a few CMV-associated chains was confirmed through in vitro analysis. The study found most TCR sequences rare, yet found some public TCRs in many donors. A later analysis reportedly found fewer N-insertions in an Asian-associated ancestry cluster than the roughly 670-donor mean.

Sequenced: PBMCs. This sequence was found in a girl under two years old in good health and CMV-seronegative. V usage is TRBV13 and J usage is TRBJ2-1, with 9 bases lining up with TRBD2. The CDR3 is CASVASGVDNEQFF. The CDR3 coding sequence is TGTGCCAGCGTGGCTAGCGGGGTTGACAATGAGCAGTTCTTC.